This paragraph reports one T cell receptor (beta chain). The target antigen is unknown. Stated time point: persistent/refractory GD, antithyroid drugs over 5 years with positive TRAb. Generation of the TCR library employed RNA extracted from PBMCs. This record belongs to a study of regulatory T cells in long-lasting Graves disease. Study background: Over 5 years on antithyroid drugs plus positive TSH receptor antibodies marked Graves' disease as persistent.

CDR1 and CDR2 from the germline V gene are LNHDA and SQIVND (reference sequence). Trimming took off 4 bases at V and 5 bases at J, with 11 bases between the two ends. The CDR3 has 13 residues. General study results and limits: New patients shared fewer public clonotypes (about 1,000) than persistent patients did (roughly 2,500). Persistent disease favored TRBV28, TRBJ1-2 and TRBJ2-5. Small numbers of samples may have cut accuracy.

Arm-PCR with iRepertoire HTBI primers amplified the CDR3 regions for these TCR beta libraries. TCRdb reanalysed the multiplex PCR reads using MiXCR and keeps one entry per CDR3 protein. Among about 340,000 distinct CDR3 sequences, about 19% were seen once, and the ten largest hold less than 30%. This sequence joins TRBV19 and TRBJ1-2; D might be TRBD1 (6 bases). Here the sequenced sample was peripheral blood mononuclear cells (PBMCs), taken when the disease was refractory, from a patient treated with antithyroid drugs. This TCR derives from a female donor with Graves disease. CDR3 protein: CASSSRDTYGYTF. CDR3 DNA sequence: TGTGCCAGTAGTAGCCGGGACACATATGGCTACACCTTC.